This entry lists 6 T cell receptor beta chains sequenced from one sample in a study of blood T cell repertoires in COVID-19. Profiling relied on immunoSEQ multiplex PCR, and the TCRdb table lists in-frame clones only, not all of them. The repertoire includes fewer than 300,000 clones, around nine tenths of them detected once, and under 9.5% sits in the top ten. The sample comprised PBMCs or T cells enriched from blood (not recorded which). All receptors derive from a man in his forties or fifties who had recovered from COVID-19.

The CDR3 reads CASGRDRGDTEAFF. Written as DNA, the CDR3 is TGTGCCAGCGGACGGGACAGGGGAGACACTGAAGCTTTCTTT. The genes are TRBV11-3 and TRBJ1-1; 10 bases fit TRBD1. The trim removed 8 bases at V and 3 bases at J, leaving 6 bases unmatched. The CDR3 totals 14 residues. Germline CDR1 reads SGHNT; CDR2 reads YENEEA.

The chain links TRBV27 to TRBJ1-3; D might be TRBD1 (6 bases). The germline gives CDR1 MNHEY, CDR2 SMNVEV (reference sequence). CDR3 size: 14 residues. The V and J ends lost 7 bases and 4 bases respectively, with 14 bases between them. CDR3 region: CASKLTGSGNTIYF. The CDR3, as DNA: TGTGCCAGCAAGCTAACAGGGTCAGGAAACACCATATATTTT.

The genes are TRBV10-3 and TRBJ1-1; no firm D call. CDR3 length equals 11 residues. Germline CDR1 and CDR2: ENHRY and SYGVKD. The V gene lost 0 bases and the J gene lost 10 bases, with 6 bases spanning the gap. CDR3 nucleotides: TGTGCCATCAGTGAGTCAAGAGTAGCTTTCTTT. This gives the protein CAISESRVAFF.

CDR3 in amino acids: CASSSPDRGLTTNEKLFF. In DNA, the CDR3 is TGTGCCAGCAGCTCCCCCGACCGGGGATTGACAACTAATGAAAAACTGTTTTTT. This rearrangement joins TRBV7-8 to TRBJ1-4, with unresolved D. The length of the CDR3 is 18 residues. The ends were cut back, 4 bases at V and 0 bases at J, with 18 bases in the middle. The germline CDR1 and CDR2 sequences are SGHVS and FQNEAQ. The full variable domain, rest sourced from reference TRBV7-8 and TRBJ1-4, is GAGVSQSPRYKVAKRGQDVALRCDPISGHVSLFWYQQALGQGPEFLTYFQNEAQLDKSGLPSDRFFAERPEGSVSTLKIQRTQQEDSAVYLCASSSPDRGLTTNEKLFFGSGTQLSVL.

CDR3 DNA: TGTGCCAGCATTCAGGGGTCGTCGTATGGCTACACCTTC. It codes for CASIQGSSYGYTF. The V call is TRBV2, the J call TRBJ1-2, with D perhaps matching TRBD1 (6 bases). With 7 bases removed from V and 5 bases from J, the gap between germline ends came to 14 bases. This CDR3 has 13 residues. The germline gives CDR1 SNHLY, CDR2 FYNNEI.

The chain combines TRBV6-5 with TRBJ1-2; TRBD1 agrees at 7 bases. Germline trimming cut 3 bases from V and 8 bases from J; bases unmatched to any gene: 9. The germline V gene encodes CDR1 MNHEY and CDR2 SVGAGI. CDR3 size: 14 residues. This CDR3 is CASSYDRVLVGYTF. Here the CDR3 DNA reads TGTGCCAGCAGTTATGACAGGGTCCTCGTAGGCTACACCTTC.